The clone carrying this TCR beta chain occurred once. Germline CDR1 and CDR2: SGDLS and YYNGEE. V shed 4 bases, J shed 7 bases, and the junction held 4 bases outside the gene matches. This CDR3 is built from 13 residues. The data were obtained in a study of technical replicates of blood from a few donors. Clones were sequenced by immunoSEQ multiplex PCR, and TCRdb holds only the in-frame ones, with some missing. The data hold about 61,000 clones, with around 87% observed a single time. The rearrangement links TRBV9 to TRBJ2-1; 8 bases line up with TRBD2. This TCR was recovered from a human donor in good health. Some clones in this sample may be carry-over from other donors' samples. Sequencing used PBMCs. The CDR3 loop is CASSPGGGNEQFF. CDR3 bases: TGTGCCAGCAGCCCCGGGGGGGGGAATGAGCAGTTCTTC.